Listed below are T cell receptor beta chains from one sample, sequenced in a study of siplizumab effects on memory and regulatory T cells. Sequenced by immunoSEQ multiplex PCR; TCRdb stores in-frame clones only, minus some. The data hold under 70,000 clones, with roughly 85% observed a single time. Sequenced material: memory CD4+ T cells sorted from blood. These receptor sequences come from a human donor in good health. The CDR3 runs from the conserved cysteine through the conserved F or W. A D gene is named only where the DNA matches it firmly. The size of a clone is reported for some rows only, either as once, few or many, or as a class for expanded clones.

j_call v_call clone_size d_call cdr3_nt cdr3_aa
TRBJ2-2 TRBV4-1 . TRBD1 TGCGCCAGCAGCCTCTATACACAGGGGACCACCGGGGAGCTGTTTTTT CASSLYTQGTTGELFF
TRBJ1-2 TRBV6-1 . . TGTGCCAGCAGTTTAGTCTTCTATGGCTACACCTTC CASSLVFYGYTF
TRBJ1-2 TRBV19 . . TGTGCCAGTAGTATCCAGGGACTACAATCAAATAACTATGGCTACACCTTC CASSIQGLQSNNYGYTF
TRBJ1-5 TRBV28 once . TGTGCCAGCAGTTTCGGCGGGGCTAGCAATCAGCCCCAGCATTTT CASSFGGASNQPQHF
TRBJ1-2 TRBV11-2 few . TGTGCCAGCAGCTTAGGGGCTGTCGGGGGCTATGGCTACACCTTC CASSLGAVGGYGYTF
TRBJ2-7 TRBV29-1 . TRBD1 TGCAGCGTTACCCGACAGGGGACAAACGAGCAGTACTTC CSVTRQGTNEQYF
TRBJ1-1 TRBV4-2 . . TGTGCCAGCAGCCATGATAGCCCTGAAGCTTTCTTT CASSHDSPEAFF
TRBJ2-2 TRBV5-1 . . TGCGCCAGCAGGACCACAGGCACCAACACCGGGGAGCTGTTTTTT CASRTTGTNTGELFF
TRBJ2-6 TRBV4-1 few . TGCGCCAGCAGCCAAGAAAGGACGGGCTCTGGGGCCAACGTCCTGACTTTC CASSQERTGSGANVLTF
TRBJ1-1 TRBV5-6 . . TGTGCCAGCAGCTTGCCGGAGGGGATCACTGAAGCTTTCTTT CASSLPEGITEAFF
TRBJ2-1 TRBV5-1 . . TGCGCCAGCAGCTCCTTGACTAGTATGTTCCTCAATGAGCAGTTCTTC CASSSLTSMFLNEQFF
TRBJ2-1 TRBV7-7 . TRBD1 TGTGCCAGCAGCTCCGGGACAGGGAGCTCGGGTGAGCAGTTCTTC CASSSGTGSSGEQFF
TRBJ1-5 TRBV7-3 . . TGTGCCAGCAGCTTAACGGTGAATCAGCCCCAGCATTTT CASSLTVNQPQHF
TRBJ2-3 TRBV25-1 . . TGTGCCAGCAGTGAAGGCCGATATGGCGGCACAGATACGCAGTATTTT CASSEGRYGGTDTQYF
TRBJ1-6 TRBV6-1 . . TGTGCCAGCAGCCCCCGGGACGAGTGGTCACCCCTCCACTTT CASSPRDEWSPLHF
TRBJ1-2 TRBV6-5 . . TGTGCCAGCAGTTACGAGGTGGGGGCCCTCGGCTATGGCTACACCTTC CASSYEVGALGYGYTF
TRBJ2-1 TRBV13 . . TGTGCCAGCAGCCCGGACAGCGAAGGAGAGCAGTTCTTC CASSPDSEGEQFF
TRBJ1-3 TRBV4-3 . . TGCGCCAGCAGCCAAGACGGCGTTGGAACAGGCATGAGCTCTGGAAACACCATATATTTT CASSQDGVGTGMSSGNTIYF
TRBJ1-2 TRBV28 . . TGTGCCAGCAGTTTATCAGGGTTCGGCTATGGCTACACCTTC CASSLSGFGYGYTF
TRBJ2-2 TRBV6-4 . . TGTGCCAGCAAGGGGGACACCGGGGAGCTGTTTTTT CASKGDTGELFF
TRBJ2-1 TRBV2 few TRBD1 TGTGCCAGCAGCCCGGGACAGGTCGCCAATGAGCAGTTCTTC CASSPGQVANEQFF
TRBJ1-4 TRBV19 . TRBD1 TGTGCCAGTAGCATCCAGGGGGCGAGTGAAAAACTGTTTTTT CASSIQGASEKLFF
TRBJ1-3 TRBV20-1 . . TGCAGTGCTAGAGATCAAGGGGACTATTTT CSARDQGDYF
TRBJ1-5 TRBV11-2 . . TGTGCCAGCAGATCTGGGGGGAATCAGCCCCAGCATTTT CASRSGGNQPQHF
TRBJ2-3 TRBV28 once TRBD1 TGTGCCAGCAGCCCCCGTTATTTCCGGGACAGGGGAACAGATACGCAGTATTTT CASSPRYFRDRGTDTQYF
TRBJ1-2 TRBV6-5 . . TGTGCCAGCAAGGGAAGCAACTATGGCTACACCTTC CASKGSNYGYTF
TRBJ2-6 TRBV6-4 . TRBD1 TGTGCCAGCAGTCGGGACAGCGTCTCTGGGGCCAACGTCCTGACTTTC CASSRDSVSGANVLTF
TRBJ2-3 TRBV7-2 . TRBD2 TGTGCCAGCAGCTTATCAACAGCGGGAGGACAATATACGCAGTATTTT CASSLSTAGGQYTQYF
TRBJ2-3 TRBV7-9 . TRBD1 TGTGCCAGCCAATCCCGGGACAGCCACACAGATACGCAGTATTTT CASQSRDSHTDTQYF
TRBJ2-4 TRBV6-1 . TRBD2 TGTGCCAGCAGTGAGTCGCTAGCGGCACTAGCCAAAAACATTCAGTACTTC CASSESLAALAKNIQYF
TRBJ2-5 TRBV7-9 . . TGTGCCAGCAGCTTACACAACATCCAAGAGACCCAGTACTTC CASSLHNIQETQYF
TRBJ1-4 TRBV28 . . TGTGCCAGCAGCAAAGACGCAGACTTCAATGAAAAACTGTTTTTT CASSKDADFNEKLFF
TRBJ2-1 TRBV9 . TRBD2 TGTGCCAGCAGCCTTACCGGGACTACGATGGGTGAGCAGTTCTTC CASSLTGTTMGEQFF
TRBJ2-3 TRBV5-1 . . TGCGCCAGCAGCTTCGAGGGGAAGGCGGGGTTGCGCTACGATACGCAGTATTTT CASSFEGKAGLRYDTQYF
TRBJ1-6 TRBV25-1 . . TGTGCCAGCTCAACAGGTAGCTCCTATAATTCACCCCTCCACTTT CASSTGSSYNSPLHF